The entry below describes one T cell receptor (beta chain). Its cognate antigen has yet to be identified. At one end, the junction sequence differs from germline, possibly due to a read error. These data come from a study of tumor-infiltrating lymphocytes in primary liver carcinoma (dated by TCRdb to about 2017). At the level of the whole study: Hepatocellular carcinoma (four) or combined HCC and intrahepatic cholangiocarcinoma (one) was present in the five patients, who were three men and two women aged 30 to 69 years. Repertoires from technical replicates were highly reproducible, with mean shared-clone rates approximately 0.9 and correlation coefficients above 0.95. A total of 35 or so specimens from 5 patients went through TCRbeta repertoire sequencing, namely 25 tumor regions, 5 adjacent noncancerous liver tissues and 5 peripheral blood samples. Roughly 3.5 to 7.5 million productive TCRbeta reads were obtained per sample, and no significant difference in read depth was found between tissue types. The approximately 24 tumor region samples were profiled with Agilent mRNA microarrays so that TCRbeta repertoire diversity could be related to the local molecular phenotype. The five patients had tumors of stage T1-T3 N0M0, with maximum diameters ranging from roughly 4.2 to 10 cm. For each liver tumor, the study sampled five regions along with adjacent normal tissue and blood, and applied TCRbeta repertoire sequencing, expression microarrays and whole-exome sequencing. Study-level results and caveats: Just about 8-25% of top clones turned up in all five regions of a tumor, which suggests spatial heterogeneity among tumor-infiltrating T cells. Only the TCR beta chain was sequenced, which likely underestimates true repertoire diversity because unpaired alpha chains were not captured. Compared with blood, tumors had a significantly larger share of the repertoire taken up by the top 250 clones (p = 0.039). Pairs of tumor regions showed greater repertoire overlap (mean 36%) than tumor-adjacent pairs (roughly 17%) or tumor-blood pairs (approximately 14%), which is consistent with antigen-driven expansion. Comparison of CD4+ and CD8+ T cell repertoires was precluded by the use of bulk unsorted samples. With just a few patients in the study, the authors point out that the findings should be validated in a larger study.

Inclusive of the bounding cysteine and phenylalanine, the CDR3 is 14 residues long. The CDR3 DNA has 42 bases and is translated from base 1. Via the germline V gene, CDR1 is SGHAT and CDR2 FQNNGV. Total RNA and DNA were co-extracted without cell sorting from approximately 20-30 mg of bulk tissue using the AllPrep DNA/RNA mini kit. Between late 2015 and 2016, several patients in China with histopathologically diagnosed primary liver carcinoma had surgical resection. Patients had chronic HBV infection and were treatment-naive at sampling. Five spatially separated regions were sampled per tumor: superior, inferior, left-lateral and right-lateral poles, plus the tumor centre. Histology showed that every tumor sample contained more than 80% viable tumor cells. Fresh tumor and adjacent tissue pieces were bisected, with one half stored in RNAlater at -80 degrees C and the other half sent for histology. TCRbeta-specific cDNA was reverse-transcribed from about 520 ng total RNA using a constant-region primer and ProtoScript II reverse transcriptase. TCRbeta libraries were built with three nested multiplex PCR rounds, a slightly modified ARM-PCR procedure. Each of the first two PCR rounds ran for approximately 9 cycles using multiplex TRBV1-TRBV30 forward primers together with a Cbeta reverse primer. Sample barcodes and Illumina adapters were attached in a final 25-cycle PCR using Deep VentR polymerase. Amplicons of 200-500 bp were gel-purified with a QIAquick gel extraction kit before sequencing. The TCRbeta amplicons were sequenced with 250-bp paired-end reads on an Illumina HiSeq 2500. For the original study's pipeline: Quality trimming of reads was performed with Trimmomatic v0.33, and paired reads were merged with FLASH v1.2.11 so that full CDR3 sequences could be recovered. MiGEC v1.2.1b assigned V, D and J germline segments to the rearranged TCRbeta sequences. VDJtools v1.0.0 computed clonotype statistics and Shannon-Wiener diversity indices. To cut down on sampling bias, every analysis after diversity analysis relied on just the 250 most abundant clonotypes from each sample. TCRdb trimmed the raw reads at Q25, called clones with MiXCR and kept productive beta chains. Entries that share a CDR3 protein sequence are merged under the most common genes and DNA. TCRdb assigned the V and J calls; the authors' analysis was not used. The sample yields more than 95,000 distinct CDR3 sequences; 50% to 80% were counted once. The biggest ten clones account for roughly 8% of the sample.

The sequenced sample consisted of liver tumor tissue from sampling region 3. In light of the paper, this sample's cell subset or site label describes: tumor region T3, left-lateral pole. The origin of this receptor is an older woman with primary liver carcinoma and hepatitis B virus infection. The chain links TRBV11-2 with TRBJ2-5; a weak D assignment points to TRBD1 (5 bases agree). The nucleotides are TGTGCCAGCAGCTTAGGGTTCAGGGTCGAGATCCAGTACTTC. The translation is CASSLGFRVEIQYF.